This entry is about one T cell receptor beta chain. Its target is unknown. This sample stems from a study of shared clonotypes between healthy human individuals. Findings and caveats of the study: A small donor pool kept down the genetic and exposure-history diversity that was represented. Estimated clonotype richness was generally higher in naive than memory subsets.

For each subset, genomic DNA was distributed in equal portions over several immunoSEQ plates. As handled by the study authors: Junction-only sequences without quality scores came from ImmunoSEQ, so filtering differed. Method: immunoSEQ multiplex PCR; TCRdb's copy keeps in-frame clones and lacks some. V and J calls and clone size are given by that table; D and trimming were obtained from the DNA. Here the sample spans approximately 320,000 clones, over 75% being singletons. The CDR3 totals 13 residues. Germline CDR1 MNHEY, CDR2 SMNVEV (reference sequence). Trimming left V 2 bases short and J 4 bases short, with 8 bases between.

The gene calls are TRBV27 and TRBJ2-5; a weak D match, TRBD2 (5 bases). The sequence came from a young man in good health. The specimen sequenced was memory CD8+ T cells sorted from blood. The subset was: CD45RO+ cells pooled with CCR7-negative TemRA cells. Written as DNA, the CDR3 is TGTGCCAGCAGTTTACGGGGTCCAGAGACCCAGTACTTC. Translated, it gives CASSLRGPETQYF.